The 4 T cell receptor beta chains presented below share a single source sample, sequenced in a study of T cell responses to AZD1222 COVID-19 vaccine. Only in-frame clones appear in the TCRdb table, and some are missing; sequencing was by immunoSEQ multiplex PCR. The sample records approximately 150,000 clones, about nine tenths being singletons. The sample here was peripheral blood, taken on day 0 of AZD1222 vaccination. Every receptor here comes from an adult in good health.

The V gene is TRBV5-6, the J gene TRBJ1-5; 9 nucleotides align to TRBD1. Germline V gene lookup returns CDR1 SGHDT and CDR2 YYEEEE. The CDR3 is 15 residues long. V lost 5 bases and J lost 1; bases outside the gene matches: 4. The CDR3 DNA sequence: TGTGCCAGCAGGATACAGGGGGCGAGCAATCAGCCCCAGCATTTT. Translated, it gives CASRIQGASNQPQHF.

This clone was counted once. The chain couples TRBV4-1 to TRBJ1-5; the D gene is possibly TRBD1 (6 bases). V dropped 4 bases and J dropped 3 bases, with 16 bases sitting between them. The CDR3 has 16 residues. Germline CDR1 MGHRA, CDR2 YSYEKL. CDR3 sequence (DNA): TGCGCCAGCAGCCTAGATCGGGACACGTTCAATCAGCCCCAGCATTTT. This codes for CASSLDRDTFNQPQHF.

The gene calls are TRBV19 and TRBJ1-1; D gene uncertain. CDR1 and CDR2 from the germline V gene are LNHDA and SQIVND (reference sequence). The CDR3 is 13 residues long. V lost 7 bases and J lost 5, with 14 bases in between. The CDR3 coding sequence is TGTGCCAGTACCGCCCCGGGAGGGACTGAAGCTTTCTTT. This translates into CASTAPGGTEAFF.

This CDR3 reads CASSPLGKGTVYEQYF. CDR3 coding DNA: TGTGCCAGCTCACCGCTAGGAAAGGGAACGGTGTACGAGCAGTACTTC. J is TRBJ2-7 and V is TRBV18; no clear D gene. V lost 3 bases, J lost 4 bases, and 19 bases lay in between. The V gene's germline CDR1 is KGHSH and CDR2 LQKENI. CDR3 length: 16 residues. The whole variable domain, filled in from reference TRBV18 and TRBJ2-7, reads NAGVMQNPRHLVRRRGQEARLRCSPMKGHSHVYWYRQLPEEGLKFMVYLQKENIIDESGMPKERFSAEFPKEGPSILRIQQVVRGDSAAYFCASSPLGKGTVYEQYFGPGTRLTVT.